Listed here are 2 T cell receptor beta chains from one sample, sequenced in a study of neurological immune-mediated disorders. TCRdb re-called the 5' RACE reads with MiXCR, one entry per CDR3 protein. The repertoire holds approximately 37,000 distinct CDR3 sequences, 13% to 15% seen once, with roughly a quarter in the top ten. Sequenced input: PBMCs. These receptors were collected from a woman aged 50 to 60 with HTLV-1-associated myelopathy (HAM/TSP).

V is TRBV5-1 and J is TRBJ2-4, with 10 bases lining up with TRBD2. The V and J ends lost 0 bases and 4 bases, in that order; junction bases with no gene match: 7. The CDR3 runs to 17 residues. From germline, CDR1 is SGHRS and CDR2 YFSETQ. The CDR3 DNA reads TGCGCCAGCAGCTTGGAGGGGCTAGCGGGAGCTAAAAACATTCAGTACTTC. Amino acid sequence: CASSLEGLAGAKNIQYF.

This clonotype showed up many times. The chain couples TRBV5-1 to TRBJ2-5; a weak D match, TRBD2 (5 bases). The V end lost 3 bases, the J end lost 3 bases, and 18 bases lay between the germline ends. CDR1 is SGHRS, CDR2 YFSETQ, per germline. This CDR3 contains 16 residues. CDR3 in DNA: TGCGCCAGCAGCTGGAGGACCTCCTCACGCGAAGAGACCCAGTACTTC. It codes for CASSWRTSSREETQYF.